This T cell receptor (beta chain) was captured by sequencing in a study of blood T cell repertoires in COVID-19. In the original processing: By means of reference gene primer amplification, nucleated cell counts were estimated. Assay used: immunoSEQ multiplex PCR; TCRdb lists only in-frame clones, some missing. V, J and clone size derive from that table, while D and trimming were established from the DNA sequence. In the table there are a few hundred thousand clones, around 91% of which are singletons. The length of the CDR3 is 15 residues. V lost 5 bases and J lost 5; bases outside the gene matches: 6. The V gene's germline CDR1 is MDHEN and CDR2 SYDVKM.

The receptor comes from a woman in her fifties or sixties with acute or convalescent COVID-19. Sequenced material: peripheral blood. The chain employs TRBV28 and TRBJ2-5, with TRBD2 matching over 12 bases. In DNA, the CDR3 is TGTGCCAGCAGTCCAAGGACTAGCGGGACGGAGACCCAGTACTTC. This sequence encodes CASSPRTSGTETQYF.